This T cell receptor (beta chain) was captured in a study of blood T cell repertoires in COVID-19. Study overall: Spain, Italy and the United States supplied samples that represented acute and convalescent COVID-19. T cells, B-cell-depleted T cells, or PBMCs supplied cDNA or gDNA.

V lost 8 bases and J lost 5; bases outside the gene matches: 12. Germline V gives CDR1 MGHRA, CDR2 YSYEKL. CDR3 length: 16 amino acids. How the authors handled the data: Reference gene primer amplification gave estimated nucleated cell counts. The method was immunoSEQ multiplex PCR; TCRdb's version includes in-frame clones alone and lacks a portion of them. V and J calls and clone size are copied from that table; D and trimming were computed from the DNA. The table lists roughly 150,000 clones, 80% to 90% of them singletons, with roughly 10% in the top ten. This chain links TRBV4-1 with TRBJ2-1; 10 bases map to TRBD2. Material: peripheral blood. This TCR was sampled from a human donor in a cohort sampled during active COVID-19. This CDR3 reads CASGTSGNHIDNEQFF. The CDR3 DNA sequence: TGCGCCAGCGGAACTAGCGGGAACCACATTGACAATGAGCAGTTCTTC.